This T cell receptor beta chain was identified during a study of PD-1 blockade in classical Hodgkin lymphoma. As for the study in general: Patients received nivolumab 3 mg/kg intravenously every 2 weeks. Findings of the study overall: Researchers reported that CD4+ TCR diversity, though not CD8+, rose significantly by C4D1. Complete responders' baseline diversity resembled that of newly diagnosed patients.

The table came from immunoSEQ multiplex PCR; TCRdb's copy has only in-frame clones and leaves some out. Found here are around 16,000 clones, 65% to 80% of them singletons; the top ten hold around 1.9%. This sample's time point: cycle 4 day 1 (C4D1), after 6 weeks of nivolumab. Exposure to brentuximab vedotin varied, and each patient had relapsed following autologous stem cell transplantation. Negative selection with magnetic separation was used to purify CD4+ T cells from thawed PBMCs. Each best response was a complete response, a partial response or progressive disease. In regard to this clone: Its antigen is still unknown.

The V gene lost 5 bases and the J gene lost 1 base, with 9 bases spanning the gap. The CDR3 is 15 amino acids. Germline assignment: CDR1 MNHNY and CDR2 SVGAGI (reference sequence). The sequenced sample was CD4+ T cells from blood, obtained before the fourth cycle of nivolumab. This sequence originates from a human donor with classical Hodgkin lymphoma. The chain combines TRBV6-6 with TRBJ2-6, with unresolved D. CDR3 region: CASSRQRSGANVLTF. The CDR3 DNA sequence: TGTGCCAGCAGTCGGCAGAGATCTGGGGCCAACGTCCTGACTTTC.